This TCR beta chain was recovered during a study of cytomegalovirus exposure and HLA in healthy donors. Study-level points and caveats: Published work reported that the classifier diagnosed cytomegalovirus status with high specificity and sensitivity. Listed as cytomegalovirus-associated were 164 TCR beta chains.

The CDR3 totals 17 residues. Germline lookup yields CDR1 SQVTM and CDR2 ANQGSEA. V was clipped by 6 bases and J by 0 bases; unmatched bases: 12. About this clone itself: Its target is unknown.

The repertoire was sequenced with immunoSEQ multiplex PCR; TCRdb's copy has only in-frame clones and lacks some. The data contain around 66,000 clones, about 97% of them singletons. The donors were in the approximately 130-subject validation cohort; that cohort was separate from the approximately 730-subject first cohort. The sequence came from a woman aged 18-35 years in good health and CMV-seropositive. Sequencing was done on a sample of PBMCs. V gene TRBV29-1 combines with J gene TRBJ1-3, with 9 bases identical to TRBD1. DNA of the CDR3: TGCAGCGTCGGCGCTCCGGGACAGGGTTTCTCTGGAAACACCATATATTTT. The encoded protein is CSVGAPGQGFSGNTIYF. Variable domain in full (rest from reference TRBV29-1 and TRBJ1-3): SAVISQKPSRDICQRGTSLTIQCQVDSQVTMMFWYRQQPGQSLTLIATANQGSEATYESGFVIDKFPISRPNLTFSTLTVSNMSPEDSSIYLCSVGAPGQGFSGNTIYFGEGSWLTVV.